This T cell receptor (beta chain) appears in the sequencing data of a study of response to subunit inactivated influenza vaccine (dated by TCRdb to the late 2010s). As for the study more broadly: To follow how T cells responded to a trivalent subunit inactivated influenza vaccine, the researchers relied on deep quantitative profiling of the T cell receptor repertoire.

Beyond this particular receptor, the publication reports: It was suggested by the authors that each seasonal influenza vaccination may recruit only a limited number of new T cells.

The CDR3 contains 12 residues, cysteine and phenylalanine counted. This entry keeps only the CDR3 DNA: 36 bases, framed from base 1. Sequences SGHTA (CDR1) and FQGNSA (CDR2) are obtained from the germline V gene. V lost 1 base and J lost 9 bases; the stretch between them is 9 bases long. The library was produced with RT-PCR. Sequencing instrument: Illumina HiSeq 2500. In TCRdb, the public reads were trimmed at Q25 with fastp and aligned with MiXCR, with productive beta chains retained. Rows with a matching CDR3 protein are joined into one entry that keeps the most common DNA and genes. The sample table holds some 800,000 distinct CDR3 sequences, of which 21% were seen once. Around 9.6% of the sample is held by the ten biggest clonotypes. For this clonotype: No cognate antigen has been identified for it. It has no much larger one-base neighbor in the sample; base qualities were not kept.

The clonotype was recovered from a man between 50 and 59 years old who received an inactivated influenza vaccine. Donor details come from another sample of the same person, matched by shared clones. The sequencing here drew on PBMCs from blood, taken roughly 5 days after vaccination. The receptor chain draws on TRBV7-2 and TRBJ2-5, with no confident D gene call. This receptor has the CDR3 CASSLGFAPQYF. The nucleotide sequence reads as follows: TGTGCCAGCAGCTTAGGTTTCGCGCCCCAGTACTTC.